This entry lists 32 T cell receptor beta chains sequenced from one sample in a study of cytomegalovirus exposure and HLA in healthy donors. Measured with immunoSEQ multiplex PCR; TCRdb has only the in-frame clones, and not every one. This repertoire shows 150,000 to 200,000 clones, roughly 80% found once; its top ten account for around 2%. Source material: PBMCs. All receptors derive from a man aged 25-40 years in good health and CMV-seropositive.

V and J are TRBV4-3 and TRBJ2-1; D is ambiguous. Germline V CDR1 and CDR2: LGHNA, YSLEER. The CDR3 consists of 13 residues. V gave up 3 bases and J gave up 8 bases, with 11 bases separating them. The CDR3 nucleotides read TGCGCCAGCAGCCAGCACCCTAGGTATGAGCAGTTCTTC. It translates to CASSQHPRYEQFF.

The chain carries TRBV6-5 and TRBJ1-1; D unresolved. This CDR3 contains 13 residues. Trimming pared 5 bases from V and 6 bases from J, leaving 13 bases between. Germline-derived CDR1 and CDR2 are MNHEY and SVGAGI. CDR3 bases: TGTGCCAGCAGTCCCCACTTCCGCTCTGAAGCTTTCTTT. Residues: CASSPHFRSEAFF.

This clone was observed a single time. The chain has TRBV19 and TRBJ2-7, with 7 bases identical to TRBD1. The V segment lost 5 bases and the J segment 1 base; nucleotides outside the gene matches: 5. CDR3 length: 14 amino acids. CDR1 and CDR2 (germline): LNHDA, SQIVND (reference sequence). CDR3: CASSPRDSSYEQYF. The CDR3 coding sequence is TGTGCCAGTAGTCCCCGGGACAGTTCCTACGAGCAGTACTTC.

The V and J genes are TRBV6-5 and TRBJ2-7, with 8 bases matching TRBD2. The CDR3 is 16 residues long. V lost 0 bases, J lost 0 bases, and 4 bases stayed unmatched. Per germline, CDR1 MNHEY and CDR2 SVGAGI. The CDR3 spells CASSYSERGSSYEQYF. The CDR3 region has the DNA TGTGCCAGCAGTTACTCGGAGCGGGGGTCCTCCTACGAGCAGTACTTC.

This chain connects TRBV7-3 to TRBJ1-2; TRBD1 aligns across 7 bases. In germline, CDR1 is SGHTA, CDR2 FQGTGA. The CDR3 runs 14 residues. J was trimmed by 1 base and V by 5 bases; bases with no gene match: 4. CDR3 amino acids: CASSRDRNNYGYTF. CDR3 in DNA: TGTGCCAGCAGCCGGGACAGAAATAACTATGGCTACACCTTC.

This clone was counted only a few times. The V gene is TRBV6-1, the J gene TRBJ1-6; D may be TRBD1 (6 bases). The germline gives CDR1 MNHNS, CDR2 SASEGT. V shed 0 bases and J shed 6 bases, with 15 bases lying between them. The CDR3 extends over 17 amino acids. Here the CDR3 reads CASSEALTRGPNSPLHF. In nucleotides, the CDR3 is TGTGCCAGCAGTGAAGCGCTAACCAGGGGCCCTAATTCACCCCTCCACTTT.

The chain uses TRBV11-3 and TRBJ2-2, with 10 bases aligning to TRBD1. The CDR3 contains 15 residues. In germline, CDR1 is SGHNT, CDR2 YENEEA. Losses at the gene ends were 5 bases for V and 6 bases for J; bases not matched to a gene: 6. CDR3 bases: TGTGCCAGCAGCCTCGGACAGGGGGGGGCCGGGGAGCTGTTTTTT. Translation gives CASSLGQGGAGELFF.

The chain has TRBV19 and TRBJ1-1; D possibly corresponds to TRBD1 (5 bases). Germline V lookup: CDR1 LNHDA, CDR2 SQIVND (reference sequence). The V and J ends lost 5 bases and 4 bases respectively, with 8 bases between them. The CDR3 length is 12 residues. The CDR3 here is CASSSGATEAFF. The CDR3 coding sequence is TGTGCCAGTAGTTCTGGGGCCACTGAAGCTTTCTTT.

The chain recombines TRBV4-3 with TRBJ2-5; D uncertain. V was cut by 0 bases and J by 3 bases, with 8 bases left in between. The CDR3 loop spans 14 amino acids. The germline gives CDR1 LGHNA, CDR2 YSLEER. The DNA of the CDR3 is TGCGCCAGCAGCCAAGATTGGCCTGAAGAGACCCAGTACTTC. It specifies CASSQDWPEETQYF.

This clone was seen a handful of times. The chain carries TRBV4-3 and TRBJ1-2; no firm D call. The CDR3 length is 14 residues. V dropped 1 base and J dropped 1 base, with 7 bases sitting between them. The V gene's germline CDR1 is LGHNA and CDR2 YSLEER. The CDR3 bases are TGCGCCAGCAGCCAAGCAGCGGATAACTATGGCTACACCTTC. It specifies CASSQAADNYGYTF.

The V gene is TRBV6-5, the J gene TRBJ2-4; 9 nucleotides line up with TRBD1. The germline CDR1 and CDR2 sequences are MNHEY and SVGAGI. The ends lost 0 bases at V and 8 bases at J; junction bases unmatched: 8. This CDR3 has 16 residues. Here the CDR3 reads CASSYSFVGTGHIQYF. CDR3 bases: TGTGCCAGCAGTTACTCTTTCGTCGGGACAGGGCACATTCAGTACTTC.

The rearrangement uses TRBV4-3 and TRBJ1-4; D perhaps matches TRBD1 (6 bases). The CDR3 spans 16 residues. V was pared by 3 bases and J by 0 bases, with 11 bases between. Germline V CDR1 and CDR2: LGHNA, YSLEER. CDR3 region: CASSHSGQSTNEKLFF. As DNA, the CDR3 is TGCGCCAGCAGCCACTCAGGACAGTCAACTAATGAAAAACTGTTTTTT.

The rearrangement links TRBV18 to TRBJ1-4; TRBD1 matches 10 bases. This CDR3 contains 14 residues. Germline CDR1 is KGHSH and CDR2 is LQKENI. Trimming removed 6 bases from V and 5 bases from J; junction bases left unmatched: 3. CDR3 DNA sequence: TGTGCCAGCTCGCGGACAGGGGGAAATGAAAAACTGTTTTTT. Its protein product is CASSRTGGNEKLFF.

This clone was detected a few times. Here the CDR3 reads CASSLGGTVVGNSPLHF. The CDR3 DNA reads TGTGCCAGCAGCTTAGGCGGGACGGTCGTGGGGAATTCACCCCTCCACTTT. The chain links TRBV11-2 to TRBJ1-6; D is possibly TRBD1 (5 bases). Trimming pared 1 base from V and 7 bases from J, leaving 17 bases between. The CDR3 is made up of 17 amino acids. CDR1 SGHAT and CDR2 FQNNGV come from the germline V gene. Drawing the rest from reference TRBV11-2 and TRBJ1-6, the complete variable domain is EAGVAQSPRYKIIEKRQSVAFWCNPISGHATLYWYQQILGQGPKLLIQFQNNGVVDDSQLPKDRFSAERLKGVDSTLKIQPAKLEDSAVYLCASSLGGTVVGNSPLHFGNGTRLTVT.

CDR3: CASPPPAGGPNEQFF. The DNA of the CDR3 is TGTGCCAGCCCCCCCCCAGCGGGGGGACCCAATGAGCAGTTCTTC. The chain links TRBV18 to TRBJ2-1; 9 bases match TRBD2. Germline assignment: CDR1 KGHSH and CDR2 LQKENI. V trimming: 8 bases; J trimming: 6 bases; junction bases outside the gene matches: 11. The CDR3 totals 15 residues.

The V and J genes are TRBV11-3 and TRBJ2-7; D perhaps matches TRBD1 (6 bases). Germline assignment: CDR1 SGHNT and CDR2 YENEEA. The CDR3 extends over 12 amino acids. Trimming removed 3 bases from V and 5 bases from J, with 8 bases in between. DNA for the CDR3: TGTGCCAGCAGCTTTAGGGGGAACGAGCAGTACTTC. Translating gives CASSFRGNEQYF. The whole variable domain, filled in from reference TRBV11-3 and TRBJ2-7, reads EAGVVQSPRYKIIEKKQPVAFWCNPISGHNTLYWYLQNLGQGPELLIRYENEEAVDDSQLPKDRFSAERLKGVDSTLKIQPAELGDSAVYLCASSFRGNEQYFGPGTRLTVT.

The chain joins TRBV7-2 to TRBJ1-5; D remains ambiguous. In germline, CDR1 is SGHTA, CDR2 FQGNSA. The V end was cut by 1 base, the J end by 6 bases, with 7 bases between. This CDR3 region has 13 residues. CDR3 loop: CASSLEGSQPQHF. In DNA, the CDR3 is TGTGCCAGCAGCTTAGAAGGGAGTCAGCCCCAGCATTTT.

The chain recombines TRBV5-1 with TRBJ1-3, with TRBD1 as a possible D gene (5 bases). V gave up 0 bases and J gave up 2 bases, with 9 bases separating them. Germline CDR1 reads SGHRS; CDR2 reads YFSETQ. CDR3 length: 15 amino acids. CDR3 nucleotides: TGCGCCAGCAGCTTGGACTCGGGGGCTGGAAACACCATATATTTT. Its translation: CASSLDSGAGNTIYF.

V usage is TRBV10-3 and J usage is TRBJ2-7; the match to TRBD1 covers 9 bases. This CDR3 region has 13 residues. The J segment lost 7 bases and the V segment lost 6 bases, leaving 7 bases of the junction unmatched. Looked up from germline, CDR1 is ENHRY and CDR2 is SYGVKD. The chain's CDR3 is CAIRAQGADEQYF. The CDR3 bases are TGTGCCATCAGGGCACAGGGGGCGGATGAGCAGTACTTC.

The chain has TRBV4-3 and TRBJ2-3; D not resolved. The V gene's germline CDR1 is LGHNA and CDR2 YSLEER. V was pared by 0 bases and J by 3 bases, with 7 bases between. CDR3 length: 14 residues. This CDR3 reads CASSQDPLTDTQYF. The CDR3 DNA reads TGCGCCAGCAGCCAAGATCCGCTAACAGATACGCAGTATTTT.

This clone is a singleton in its sample. The rearrangement uses TRBV5-1 and TRBJ2-5, with D possibly being TRBD2 (7 bases). CDR1 is SGHRS, CDR2 YFSETQ, per germline. V lost 3 bases and J 3 bases, leaving 18 bases between the germline ends. The CDR3 extends over 16 amino acids. The CDR3 sequence: CASSSYGGALKETQYF. The DNA for the CDR3 is TGCGCCAGCAGCTCATATGGGGGGGCCCTAAAAGAGACCCAGTACTTC.

The CDR3 loop is CASSLQGAPPPYEQYF. As DNA, the CDR3 is TGTGCCAGCAGCTTACAGGGGGCCCCTCCACCTTACGAGCAGTACTTC. J is TRBJ2-7 and V is TRBV7-9, with 8 bases that match TRBD1. The germline V gene has CDR1 SEHNR and CDR2 FQNEAQ (reference sequence). The CDR3 totals 16 residues. Germline trimming cut 2 bases from V and 4 bases from J; bases unmatched to any gene: 10.

The rearrangement links TRBV4-1 to TRBJ2-5; 9 nucleotides agree with TRBD2. Germline CDR1 is MGHRA and CDR2 is YSYEKL. Trimming took 4 bases from V and 5 from J; bases not matched to a gene: 14. The CDR3 runs 17 residues. The CDR3 spells CASSRQSGGSLRETQYF. DNA of the CDR3: TGCGCCAGCAGCCGGCAAAGCGGGGGGTCTTTGAGGGAGACCCAGTACTTC.

This clone was recorded a few times. V is TRBV7-2 and J is TRBJ2-7, with 11 bases fitting TRBD2. The CDR3 sequence is 14 residues long. Looked up from germline, CDR1 is SGHTA and CDR2 is FQGNSA. V was clipped by 5 bases and J by 2 bases; unmatched bases: 2. The DNA of the CDR3 is TGTGCCAGCAGCCTTAGCGGGGGGGCCTACGAGCAGTACTTC. Translating it yields CASSLSGGAYEQYF.

This clone was counted only a few times. This chain uses TRBV7-6 with TRBJ2-5, with D possibly TRBD1 on 6 matching bases. CDR1 and CDR2 (germline): SGHVS, FNYEAQ. The CDR3 extends over 14 amino acids. V gave up 7 bases and J gave up 4 bases, with 16 bases separating them. As DNA, the CDR3 is TGTGCCAGCACACACGGCAGGGGTGGAGAGACCCAGTACTTC. Translation: CASTHGRGGETQYF. The variable domain in full, with the rest retrieved from reference TRBV7-6 and TRBJ2-5, is GAGVSQSPRYKVTKRGQDVALRCDPISGHVSLYWYRQALGQGPEFLTYFNYEAQQDKSGLPNDRFSAERPEGSISTLTIQRTEQRDSAMYRCASTHGRGGETQYFGPGTRLLVL.

The rearrangement joins TRBV5-6 to TRBJ2-5; TRBD2 matches 9 bases. Germline V lookup: CDR1 SGHDT, CDR2 YYEEEE. V gave up 0 bases and J gave up 4 bases; unmatched junction bases: 4. This CDR3 has 15 residues. CDR3 region: CASSLVAGGRETQYF. CDR3 nucleotide sequence: TGTGCCAGCAGCTTGGTTGCGGGGGGGCGAGAGACCCAGTACTTC.

The J gene is TRBJ1-2, the V gene TRBV14, with D possibly being TRBD1 (5 bases). Germline loops: CDR1 SGHDN, CDR2 FVKESK. The V end lost 0 bases, the J end lost 9 bases, and 14 bases lay between the germline ends. The CDR3 sequence is 14 residues long. The CDR3 region has the DNA TGTGCCAGCAGCCAAGACCCACAGGTCTTTAGCTACACCTTC. Its translation is CASSQDPQVFSYTF.

This chain joins TRBV25-1 and TRBJ2-5; the match to TRBD2 covers 14 bases. V was pared by 6 bases and J by 5 bases, with 8 bases of the junction left unmatched. The CDR3 loop spans 16 amino acids. In germline, CDR1 is MGHDK, CDR2 SYGVNS. The CDR3 sequence: CASRAGLAGAWETQYF. The CDR3, as DNA: TGTGCCAGCAGGGCGGGACTAGCGGGGGCTTGGGAGACCCAGTACTTC.

This clone is a singleton in its sample. The gene calls are TRBV9 and TRBJ1-2; D perhaps matches TRBD1 (6 bases). This CDR3 region has 15 residues. Germline V gives CDR1 SGDLS, CDR2 YYNGEE. Trimming pared 0 bases from V and 5 bases from J, leaving 14 bases between. The CDR3 nucleotides read TGTGCCAGCAGCGTAGACCCCGGACAGATTTATGGCTACACCTTC. It codes for CASSVDPGQIYGYTF.

V and J are TRBV15 and TRBJ2-7; tentative D call: TRBD2 (5 bases). Trimming left V 0 bases short and J 1 base short, with 10 bases between. CDR1 is LNHNV and CDR2 is YYDKDF in the germline V gene (reference sequence). The CDR3 sequence is 15 residues long. The CDR3 protein is CATSREVRDSYEQYF. The CDR3 nucleotides are TGTGCCACCAGCAGAGAAGTGAGGGATTCCTACGAGCAGTACTTC.

The gene calls are TRBV6-5 and TRBJ2-1; 12 positions agree with TRBD1. The germline V gene encodes CDR1 MNHEY and CDR2 SVGAGI. This CDR3 is built from 15 residues. Losses at the gene ends were 4 bases for V and 7 bases for J; bases not matched to a gene: 5. CDR3 amino acids: CASSLGQGAQNEQFF. Here the CDR3 DNA reads TGTGCCAGCAGTTTGGGACAGGGGGCGCAAAATGAGCAGTTCTTC.

The gene calls are TRBV19 and TRBJ2-3, with 7 bases matching TRBD2. The CDR3 runs 16 residues. Trimming cost V 1 base and J 2 bases; bases outside gene matches: 6. Germline CDR1 is LNHDA and CDR2 is SQIVND (reference sequence). The CDR3 sequence: CASSIGRLADTDTQYF. CDR3 DNA sequence: TGTGCCAGTAGTATAGGGAGGCTAGCGGACACAGATACGCAGTATTTT.